This T cell receptor (beta chain) was profiled in a study of shared clonotypes between healthy human individuals. Study-wide points: Unshared clonotypes carried lower generation probabilities than those common to all four donors. Among the subsets, naive ones generally showed larger estimated richness than memory ones.

About this clone itself: Its antigen is not identified.

Naive CD8 cells, CD45RO-negative and positively selected for CCR7, excluded terminally differentiated effector memory CD45RA+ cells. Only in-frame clones appear in the TCRdb table, and some are missing; sequencing was by immunoSEQ multiplex PCR. In the table there are hundreds of thousands of clones, 92% of which are singletons. Trimming removed 0 bases from V and 8 bases from J; junction bases left unmatched: 10. Germline assignment: CDR1 SGHRS and CDR2 YFSETQ. The CDR3 is 16 amino acids. The J gene is TRBJ2-1, the V gene TRBV5-1; TRBD1 agrees at 8 bases. The receptor was isolated from a man in his thirties or forties in good health. Source material: naive CD8+ T cells sorted from blood. The CDR3 loop reads CASSLAGQGANDEQFF. CDR3 coding DNA: TGCGCCAGCAGCTTGGCCGGTCAGGGGGCTAACGATGAGCAGTTCTTC.